The next 20 T cell receptor beta chains were all read from a single sample in a study of T-cell memory formation after mild COVID-19. One entry per CDR3 protein, called by TCRdb with MiXCR from the 5' RACE reads. Among some 130,000 distinct CDR3 sequences listed, around a sixth were seen once. Sequenced input: PBMCs or a T cell subset sorted from them (not recorded which). These TCRs come from an adult woman who had mild COVID-19 (a few samples of this study predate the infection). Cell type and time point are not known.

This clonotype came up a few times. The chain carries TRBV29-1 and TRBJ2-7; D not resolved. Germline assignment: CDR1 SQVTM and CDR2 ANQGSEA. The V and J ends lost 3 bases and 8 bases respectively, with 23 bases between them. This CDR3 contains 15 residues. In DNA form, the CDR3 reads TGCAGCGTTGATAAGTTGGCAGCCAATCACCCTCAGCAGTACTTC. Translated: CSVDKLAANHPQQYF.

This clonotype showed up just a few times. The chain recombines TRBV7-2 with TRBJ2-5, with a possible D match to TRBD2 (7 bases). This CDR3 has 15 residues. CDR1 SGHTA and CDR2 FQGNSA come from the germline V gene. V lost 5 bases and J 5 bases, leaving 18 bases between the germline ends. CDR3 region: CASSRLGGPGETQYF. CDR3 in DNA: TGTGCCAGCAGCCGTCTCGGGGGGCCGGGGGAGACCCAGTACTTC.

This clonotype was observed a handful of times. The chain couples TRBV7-2 to TRBJ1-3; maybe TRBD1 (6 bases). This CDR3 spans 15 amino acids. V was clipped by 2 bases and J by 2 bases, with 10 bases between them. Germline CDR1 SGHTA, CDR2 FQGNSA. The CDR3 sequence: CASSLSGAAGNTIYF. For the CDR3, the DNA is TGTGCCAGCAGCTTATCGGGGGCGGCTGGAAACACCATATATTTT.

This clonotype was seen only a few times. V gene TRBV6-6 combines with J gene TRBJ2-7; unclear D gene. V lost 0 bases to trimming and J lost 3 bases, with 12 bases between them. CDR1 is MNHNY, CDR2 SVGAGI, per germline (reference sequence). The CDR3 totals 15 residues. The CDR3 is CASSYSLKPLYEQYF. CDR3 bases: TGTGCCAGCAGTTACTCCCTGAAACCGCTCTACGAGCAGTACTTC.

This clonotype was recorded a few times. The chain has TRBV7-9 and TRBJ1-3; D remains ambiguous. The CDR3 length is 14 residues. V was shortened by 5 bases and J by 0 bases, with 8 bases between the two germline ends. Germline CDR1 SEHNR, CDR2 FQNEAQ (reference sequence). CDR3 nucleotide sequence: TGTGCCAGCAGCCCCCCCAACTCTGGAAACACCATATATTTT. As protein: CASSPPNSGNTIYF.

This clonotype occurred a few times. The rearrangement links TRBV5-1 to TRBJ1-1; D remains ambiguous. The ends were cut back, 4 bases at V and 3 bases at J, with 13 bases in the middle. CDR3 length: 14 amino acids. Per germline, CDR1 SGHRS and CDR2 YFSETQ. CDR3: CASSMGRGDTEAFF. The CDR3 DNA reads TGCGCCAGCAGCATGGGCCGAGGTGACACTGAAGCTTTCTTT.

The V and J genes are TRBV5-1 and TRBJ2-7, with 8 bases lining up with TRBD2. There are 14 residues in the CDR3. With 4 bases clipped from V and 5 bases from J, the junction kept 8 bases outside the gene matches. Germline V gene sequence: CDR1 SGHRS, CDR2 YFSETQ. CDR3 bases: TGCGCCAGCAGCGCGAGCGGGAGTCCCCACGAGCAGTACTTC. It specifies CASSASGSPHEQYF.

J is TRBJ2-7 and V is TRBV20-1; D remains unclear. V lost 3 bases and J lost 0, with 3 bases in between. CDR1 is DFQATT and CDR2 is SNEGSKA in the germline V gene (reference sequence). This CDR3 has 11 amino acids. The CDR3 DNA follows: TGCAGTGCTAGCACCTCCTACGAGCAGTACTTC. Its translation is CSASTSYEQYF.

As regards this clonotype: One junction end disagrees with the germline gene, perhaps due to a read error. The V gene is TRBV3-1, the J gene TRBJ2-3; 9 bases align to TRBD2. This CDR3 region has 14 residues. Germline V gene lookup returns CDR1 LGHDT and CDR2 YNNKEL (reference sequence). The CDR3 region has the DNA TGTGCCAGCGGCCAGCGGGGGGGCACAGATACGCAGTATTTT. Encoded protein: CASGQRGGTDTQYF.

This clonotype was seen a few times. V usage is TRBV18 and J usage is TRBJ1-2, with D uncertain. CDR3 length: 16 residues. With 0 bases removed from V and 10 bases from J, the gap between germline ends came to 21 bases. Germline CDR1 reads KGHSH; CDR2 reads LQKENI. Here the CDR3 DNA reads TGTGCCAGCTCACCACCCTCTAGTTCGGGGAATAGGATCTACACCTTC. It is translated as CASSPPSSSGNRIYTF.

As for this clonotype: It is unclear where the CDR3 begins or ends on the DNA, so no DNA is shown, and the CDR3 is as TCRdb lists it. The chain combines TRBV12-3 or TRBV12-4 with TRBJ1-2; the DNA was not used to check the table's D call, TRBD1. The CDR3 has 14 residues if both end residues are counted. Here the CDR3 reads CASSPVVGQGISRF.

This chain connects TRBV4-1 to TRBJ2-7, with a weak D call TRBD1 (6 bases). The germline gives CDR1 MGHRA, CDR2 YSYEKL. The CDR3 runs 16 residues. V lost 7 bases to trimming and J lost 5 bases, with 24 bases between them. The CDR3: CASTIKPGHPLDEQYF. The CDR3 coding sequence is TGCGCCAGCACCATAAAACCGGGACACCCTCTGGACGAGCAGTACTTC.

The gene calls are TRBV4-1 and TRBJ2-7; D unresolved. The CDR3 is 15 residues long. Germline CDR1 MGHRA, CDR2 YSYEKL. V was shortened by 1 base and J by 5 bases, with 15 bases between the two germline ends. CDR3 nucleotide sequence: TGCGCCAGCAGCCAAGTCGGCTCGACTCGGGACGAGCAGTACTTC. It is translated as CASSQVGSTRDEQYF.

The chain has TRBV5-1 and TRBJ2-5; D perhaps matches TRBD1 (7 bases). V was pared by 2 bases and J by 5 bases, with 13 bases between. Germline V gene sequence: CDR1 SGHRS, CDR2 YFSETQ. The CDR3 runs 14 residues. In DNA, the CDR3 is TGCGCCAGCAGCTTCAGGGGGGTTGAGGAGACCCAGTACTTC. This encodes CASSFRGVEETQYF. The full variable domain, with the rest looked up from reference TRBV5-1 and TRBJ2-5, is KAGVTQTPRYLIKTRGQQVTLSCSPISGHRSVSWYQQTPGQGLQFLFEYFSETQRNKGNFPGRFSGRQFSNSRSEMNVSTLELGDSALYLCASSFRGVEETQYFGPGTRLLVL.

There are a few counts of this clonotype. CDR3 residues: CASSPTGVPFTGELFF. CDR3 in DNA: TGTGCCAGCAGCCCGACAGGGGTTCCTTTTACCGGGGAGCTGTTTTTT. The gene calls are TRBV7-6 and TRBJ2-2; 8 nucleotides agree with TRBD1. V lost 5 bases to trimming and J lost 5 bases; unmatched junction nucleotides: 10. Germline CDR1 is SGHVS and CDR2 is FNYEAQ. The CDR3 runs 16 residues. Full variable domain (missing parts from reference TRBV7-6 and TRBJ2-2): GAGVSQSPRYKVTKRGQDVALRCDPISGHVSLYWYRQALGQGPEFLTYFNYEAQQDKSGLPNDRFSAERPEGSISTLTIQRTEQRDSAMYRCASSPTGVPFTGELFFGEGSRLTVL.

This clonotype was recorded a few times. The V gene is TRBV19, the J gene TRBJ1-1, with D hard to call. The CDR3 length is 13 residues. Germline lookup yields CDR1 LNHDA and CDR2 SQIVND (reference sequence). V shed 4 bases and J shed 8 bases, with 14 bases lying between them. CDR3 bases: TGTGCCAGTAGTACCGACGGTCGTAGAGAAGCTTTCTTT. This encodes CASSTDGRREAFF.

V gene TRBV9 combines with J gene TRBJ2-3; D not resolved. Deletions cut 3 bases from V and 2 bases from J, with 10 bases between. This CDR3 contains 14 residues. Germline loops: CDR1 SGDLS, CDR2 YYNGEE. As DNA, the CDR3 is TGTGCCAGCAGCGCCACCAGATTCACAGATACGCAGTATTTT. Its protein product is CASSATRFTDTQYF. The full variable domain, rest sourced from reference TRBV9 and TRBJ2-3, is DSGVTQTPKHLITATGQRVTLRCSPRSGDLSVYWYQQSLDQGLQFLIQYYNGEERAKGNILERFSAQQFPDLHSELNLSSLELGDSALYFCASSATRFTDTQYFGPGTRLTVL.

A few counts support this clonotype. V usage is TRBV7-8 and J usage is TRBJ2-1; the match to TRBD1 covers 7 bases. Germline CDR1 SGHVS, CDR2 FQNEAQ. J gave up 8 bases and V 0 bases, and 10 bases lay outside the gene matches. The CDR3 loop spans 16 amino acids. The CDR3 is CASSLAPRDRWDEQFF. DNA for the CDR3: TGTGCCAGCAGCTTAGCACCCCGGGACAGATGGGATGAGCAGTTCTTC. The variable domain in full, with the rest retrieved from reference TRBV7-8 and TRBJ2-1, is GAGVSQSPRYKVAKRGQDVALRCDPISGHVSLFWYQQALGQGPEFLTYFQNEAQLDKSGLPSDRFFAERPEGSVSTLKIQRTQQEDSAVYLCASSLAPRDRWDEQFFGPGTRLTVL.

This clonotype has a count of ten or more. The CDR3 DNA sequence: TGCGCCAGCAGTCATACCGGGAACACCGGGGAGCTGTTTTTT. It yields the protein CASSHTGNTGELFF. This sequence joins TRBV4-1 and TRBJ2-2, with D uncertain. V lost 6 bases, J lost 1 base, and 9 bases lay in between. Germline loops: CDR1 MGHRA, CDR2 YSYEKL. This CDR3 has 14 amino acids.

V usage is TRBV7-2 and J usage is TRBJ2-5; no reliable D call. The CDR3 has 15 amino acids. CDR1 is SGHTA, CDR2 FQGNSA, per germline. Trimming took off 1 base at V and 4 bases at J, with 13 bases between the two ends. This CDR3 reads CASSLVGVVGETQYF. CDR3 coding DNA: TGTGCCAGCAGCTTAGTTGGGGTGGTTGGAGAGACCCAGTACTTC.